This T cell receptor beta chain comes out of a study of cytomegalovirus exposure and HLA in healthy donors. Healthy bone marrow donors made up the donor group. The primer mix had 60 Vbeta and 13 Jbeta primers. The table came from immunoSEQ multiplex PCR; TCRdb's copy has only in-frame clones and leaves some out. Of 200,000 or so clones listed, about four fifths are singletons. General observations from the study: On later analysis, the bulk of CMV-associated TCR beta chains appeared to be HLA-restricted. There were over 150 TCR beta chains listed as cytomegalovirus-associated. Association of a missense DCLRE1C variant with TCR beta V- and J-gene trimming was reported in a later analysis.

This clone was detected once. Its matching antigen is unknown. The length of the CDR3 is 14 residues. The V end was cut by 5 bases, the J end by 2 bases, with 12 bases between. Germline V gene lookup returns CDR1 SNHLY and CDR2 FYNNEI. The receptor comes from a boy between 2 and 15 years old in good health and CMV-seronegative. V is TRBV2 and J is TRBJ1-2, with unresolved D. Material: PBMCs. The CDR3 DNA reads as TGTGCCAGCAGTCCTCCGATTAGAAACTATGGCTACACCTTC. Its translation is CASSPPIRNYGYTF.